Below, one T cell receptor beta chain is given with its context. Antigen unknown. In TCRdb, the RT-PCR reads were re-called with MiXCR into one record per CDR3 protein. The repertoire holds about 650,000 distinct CDR3 sequences, with around 16% as singletons. The data were taken from a study of response to subunit inactivated influenza vaccine. V dropped 10 bases and J dropped 6 bases, with 13 bases sitting between them. CDR1 and CDR2 from the germline V gene are MNHEY and SVGAGI. The CDR3 is 11 amino acids. Broader study findings: Only a handful of new T cells, the authors suggested, are recruited with each seasonal influenza vaccination.

Specimen: PBMCs from blood, collected 11 to 12 days after vaccination. J is TRBJ2-7 and V is TRBV6-5; tentatively, D is TRBD1 (5 bases). This sequence was found in a man aged 45-65 years who received an inactivated influenza vaccine. CDR3 coding DNA: TGTGCCACCAGAACAGGCGGCGAGCAGTACTTC. Its protein product is CATRTGGEQYF.